This T cell receptor (beta chain) was observed in a study of blood T cell repertoires in COVID-19. Across the study: Researchers got acute and convalescent COVID-19 samples from the United States, Italy and Spain. PBMCs, B-cell-depleted T cells, or T cells were the source of the cDNA or gDNA that made up the material.

V was shortened by 4 bases and J by 2 bases, with 10 bases between the two germline ends. Germline V gene data show CDR1 as SGHTA and CDR2 as FQGNSA. This CDR3 spans 14 amino acids. The repertoire was sequenced with immunoSEQ multiplex PCR; TCRdb's copy has only in-frame clones and lacks some. The sample lists 200,000 to 250,000 clones; 84% were seen once. The chain combines TRBV7-2 with TRBJ2-3; D is unclear. The TCR comes from a man aged 25 to 40 with active or convalescent COVID-19. Sequencing was carried out using peripheral blood. For the CDR3, the DNA is TGTGCCAGCAGCTCCTCGACATCCACAGATACGCAGTATTTT. Translation: CASSSSTSTDTQYF. The full variable domain, its missing parts supplied by reference TRBV7-2 and TRBJ2-3, is GAGVSQSPSNKVTEKGKDVELRCDPISGHTALYWYRQSLGQGLEFLIYFQGNSAPDKSGLPSDRFSAERTGGSVSTLTIQRTQQEDSAVYLCASSSSTSTDTQYFGPGTRLTVL.